A single sample is the source of the 15 T cell receptor beta chains below, sequenced in a study of blood T cell repertoires in COVID-19. Sequencing was performed with immunoSEQ multiplex PCR; in TCRdb, only in-frame clones are kept and a portion is missing. The table has hundreds of thousands of clones, 80% to 90% seen once. Sequencing input: PBMCs or T cells enriched from blood (not recorded which). The receptors stem from a woman aged 35 to 49 with acute COVID-19.

The rearrangement links TRBV19 to TRBJ1-6, with D unclear. The V end lost 9 bases, the J end lost 10 bases, and 16 bases lay between the germline ends. CDR1 LNHDA and CDR2 SQIVND come from the germline V gene (reference sequence). This CDR3 has 13 residues. CDR3 DNA: TGTGCCAGCACTTACGAGGGTGGGTCACCCCTCCACTTT. Amino acids: CASTYEGGSPLHF.

The chain uses TRBV4-1 and TRBJ2-1, with TRBD2 matching 11 bases. CDR3 size: 16 residues. V lost 4 bases to trimming and J lost 6 bases; unmatched junction nucleotides: 8. Looked up from germline, CDR1 is MGHRA and CDR2 is YSYEKL. This chain's CDR3 is CASSPLGTSGANEQFF. The CDR3 DNA reads as TGCGCCAGCAGCCCTTTGGGGACTAGCGGAGCCAATGAGCAGTTCTTC.

The chain is built from TRBV3-1 (or the pseudogene TRBV3-2) and TRBJ1-2; no reliable D call. From germline, CDR1 is LGHDT and CDR2 YNNKEL (reference sequence). This CDR3 has 14 residues. Trimming pared 1 base from V and 4 bases from J, leaving 10 bases between. CDR3 region: CASSQGGSGYGYTF. In DNA, the CDR3 is TGTGCCAGCAGCCAAGGCGGCAGCGGCTATGGCTACACCTTC.

The chain joins TRBV12-3 or TRBV12-4 to TRBJ2-7; D gene unclear. V lost 5 bases to trimming and J lost 3 bases, with 5 bases between them. The CDR3 loop spans 11 amino acids. CDR3 nucleotide sequence: TGTGCCAGCAGTCCCGGCTACGAGCAGTACTTC. This translates into CASSPGYEQYF.

V gene TRBV19 combines with J gene TRBJ2-5, with 13 positions matching TRBD2. The trim removed 4 bases at V and 3 bases at J, leaving 5 bases unmatched. CDR1 is LNHDA, CDR2 SQIVND, per germline (reference sequence). This CDR3 has 16 residues. The chain's CDR3 is CASSNRGLAGKETQYF. CDR3 coding DNA: TGTGCCAGTAGTAACAGGGGACTAGCGGGAAAAGAGACCCAGTACTTC.

This rearrangement joins TRBV20-1 to TRBJ2-7; D is unclear. This CDR3 contains 11 residues. The V gene's germline CDR1 is DFQATT and CDR2 SNEGSKA (reference sequence). Trimming left V 6 bases short and J 4 bases short, with 10 bases between. The CDR3 region has the DNA TGCAGTGCCCTCCTCGCGTACGAGCAGTACTTC. Translated, it gives CSALLAYEQYF.

The J gene is TRBJ1-1, the V gene TRBV2; TRBD1 agrees at 8 bases. This CDR3 comprises 16 residues. Germline V gene sequence: CDR1 SNHLY, CDR2 FYNNEI. V lost 5 bases and J lost 5; bases outside the gene matches: 13. CDR3 sequence: CASSRLPPGGGTEAFF. In DNA form, the CDR3 reads TGTGCCAGCAGTCGTCTGCCTCCAGGGGGCGGAACTGAAGCTTTCTTT.

The chain uses TRBV11-1 and TRBJ2-7; 7 positions agree with TRBD2. Per the germline V gene, CDR1 is SGHAT and CDR2 is FQDESV (reference sequence). Trimming cost V 8 bases and J 5 bases; bases outside gene matches: 9. The CDR3 has 13 residues. The CDR3 coding sequence is TGTGCCAGCTGTCCCAGCGGGAACCACGAGCAGTACTTC. Protein product: CASCPSGNHEQYF.

The V gene is TRBV2, the J gene TRBJ2-1; 11 nucleotides align to TRBD2. V lost 6 bases and J lost 2; bases outside the gene matches: 9. There are 17 residues in the CDR3. Looked up from germline, CDR1 is SNHLY and CDR2 is FYNNEI. Here the CDR3 DNA reads TGTGCCAGCAGAGGAGATAGCGGGAGGGCCCCCTACAATGAGCAGTTCTTC. Encoded protein: CASRGDSGRAPYNEQFF.

This rearrangement joins TRBV6-2 or TRBV6-3 to TRBJ1-2; D may be TRBD1 (6 bases). This CDR3 region has 15 residues. CDR1 is MNHEY, CDR2 SVGEGT, per germline. Deletions cut 5 bases from V and 3 bases from J, with 16 bases between. CDR3 nucleotides: TGTGCCAGCAGTCCAATGGGGGCCGGGGACTATGGCTACACCTTC. It encodes CASSPMGAGDYGYTF.

This chain joins TRBV7-2 and TRBJ2-7; weak D call: TRBD2 (5 bases). The germline gives CDR1 SGHTA, CDR2 FQGNSA. The CDR3 runs to 13 residues. V was cut by 5 bases and J by 1 base, with 9 bases left in between. CDR3 nucleotide sequence: TGTGCCAGCAGCCTACTAGTGTCCTACGAGCAGTACTTC. Amino acid sequence: CASSLLVSYEQYF.

This clone came up many times. The V call is TRBV5-1, the J call TRBJ2-2; the match to TRBD2 covers 9 bases. V lost 9 bases to trimming and J lost 3 bases; unmatched junction nucleotides: 9. Germline-derived CDR1 and CDR2 are SGHRS and YFSETQ. This CDR3 is built from 15 residues. The CDR3 sequence is CATTQAGGHTGELFF. CDR3 bases: TGCGCCACCACCCAGGCGGGGGGGCACACCGGGGAGCTGTTTTTT.

This clone came up once. V usage is TRBV29-1 and J usage is TRBJ2-1, with 7 bases lining up with TRBD1. V gave up 6 bases and J gave up 2 bases; unmatched junction bases: 13. Germline CDR1 and CDR2: SQVTM and ANQGSEA. This CDR3 has 16 residues. CDR3 in amino acids: CSVDPPWTGPYNEQFF. In DNA form, the CDR3 reads TGCAGCGTGGACCCCCCTTGGACAGGACCCTACAATGAGCAGTTCTTC.

V and J are TRBV6-5 and TRBJ2-7, with 11 nucleotides matching TRBD2. The CDR3 sequence is 15 residues long. CDR1 is MNHEY, CDR2 SVGAGI, per germline. V gave up 0 bases and J gave up 4 bases; unmatched junction bases: 2. CDR3: CASSYSSGRVYEQYF. DNA of the CDR3: TGTGCCAGCAGTTACTCTAGCGGGAGGGTGTACGAGCAGTACTTC.

The chain is built from TRBV11-2 and TRBJ2-2; D is unresolved. CDR1 and CDR2 from the germline V gene are SGHAT and FQNNGV. The V gene lost 8 bases and the J gene lost 6 bases, with 13 bases spanning the gap. The CDR3 is 13 residues long. The CDR3 coding sequence is TGTGCCAGCCAGCTTATAGCACCCGGGGAGCTGTTTTTT. Translation: CASQLIAPGELFF.